This T cell receptor beta chain was documented in a study of cytomegalovirus exposure and HLA in healthy donors. Whole-study results and caveats: Certain sequence variants were highly shared and formed a cluster, and this cluster was likely a sequencing artifact. An apparent linkage of common viral pathogens to several of the most significant clusters emerged in a later analysis.

The table lists this clone with a count of one. Its antigen is unidentified. PCR employed 60 Vbeta and 13 Jbeta primers. Some clones are missing from TCRdb's copy, which holds only in-frame ones; the method was immunoSEQ multiplex PCR. The sample shows under 200,000 clones, about 90% of them seen only once. The V end lost 7 bases, the J end lost 4 bases, and 14 bases lay between the germline ends. Per the germline V gene, CDR1 is ENHRY and CDR2 is SYGVKD. The CDR3 loop spans 14 amino acids. The TCR originated in a boy under 10 years old in good health and CMV-seronegative. Sequencing used PBMCs. The rearrangement links TRBV10-3 to TRBJ1-3; tentatively, D is TRBD1 (6 bases). This CDR3 is CAIMEQGSGNTIYF. The DNA for the CDR3 is TGTGCCATCATGGAACAGGGCTCGGGAAACACCATATATTTT.